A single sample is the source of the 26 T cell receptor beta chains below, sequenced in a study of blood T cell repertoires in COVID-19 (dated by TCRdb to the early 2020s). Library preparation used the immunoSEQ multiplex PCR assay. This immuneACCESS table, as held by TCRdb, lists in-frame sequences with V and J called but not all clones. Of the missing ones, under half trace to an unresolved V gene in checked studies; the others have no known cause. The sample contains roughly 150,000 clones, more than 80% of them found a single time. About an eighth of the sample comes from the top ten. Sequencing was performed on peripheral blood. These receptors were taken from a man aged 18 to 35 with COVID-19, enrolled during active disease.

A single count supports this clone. CDR3 nucleotides: TGTGCCAGCAGTGAAGCCTGGACAGAGCATAGCAATCAGCCCCAGCATTTT. This gives the protein CASSEAWTEHSNQPQHF. The rearrangement links TRBV2 to TRBJ1-5; a weak D match, TRBD1 (6 bases). V was shortened by 0 bases and J by 0 bases, with 12 bases between the two germline ends. This CDR3 has 17 amino acids. CDR1 and CDR2 from the germline V gene are SNHLY and FYNNEI.

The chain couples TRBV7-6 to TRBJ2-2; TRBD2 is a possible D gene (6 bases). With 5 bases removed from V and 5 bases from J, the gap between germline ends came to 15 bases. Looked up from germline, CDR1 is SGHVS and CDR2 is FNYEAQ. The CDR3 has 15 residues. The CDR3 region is CASSPGEVLTGELFF. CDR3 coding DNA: TGTGCCAGCAGCCCCGGGGAGGTGTTGACCGGGGAGCTGTTTTTT.

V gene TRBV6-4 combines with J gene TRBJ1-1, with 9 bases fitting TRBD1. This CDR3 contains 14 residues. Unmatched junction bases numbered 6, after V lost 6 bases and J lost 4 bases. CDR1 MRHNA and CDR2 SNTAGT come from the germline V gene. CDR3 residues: CASSETGGSTEAFF. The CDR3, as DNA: TGTGCCAGCAGCGAGACAGGGGGAAGCACTGAAGCTTTCTTT.

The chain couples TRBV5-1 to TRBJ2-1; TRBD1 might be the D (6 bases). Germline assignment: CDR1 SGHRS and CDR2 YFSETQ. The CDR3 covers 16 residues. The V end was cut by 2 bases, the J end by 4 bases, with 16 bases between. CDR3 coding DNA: TGCGCCAGCAGCTTCATAACAGTTCAGGGGTACAATGAGCAGTTCTTC. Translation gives CASSFITVQGYNEQFF.

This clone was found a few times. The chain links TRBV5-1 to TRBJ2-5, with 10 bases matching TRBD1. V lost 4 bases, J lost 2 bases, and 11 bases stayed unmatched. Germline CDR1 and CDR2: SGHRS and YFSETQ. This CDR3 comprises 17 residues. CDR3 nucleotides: TGCGCCAGCAGCCCCGGCCCGGGACAGGGGATTCAAGAGACCCAGTACTTC. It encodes CASSPGPGQGIQETQYF.

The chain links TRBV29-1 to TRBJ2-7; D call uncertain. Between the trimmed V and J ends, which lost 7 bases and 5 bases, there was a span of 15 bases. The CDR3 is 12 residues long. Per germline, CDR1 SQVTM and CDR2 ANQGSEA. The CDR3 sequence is CSAAREVHEQYF. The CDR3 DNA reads TGCAGCGCTGCAAGAGAGGTCCACGAGCAGTACTTC.

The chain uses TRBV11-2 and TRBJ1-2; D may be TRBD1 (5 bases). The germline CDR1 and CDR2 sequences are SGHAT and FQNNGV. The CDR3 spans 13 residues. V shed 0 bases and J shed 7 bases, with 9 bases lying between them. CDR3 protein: CASSLDRRGGYTF. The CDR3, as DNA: TGTGCCAGCAGCTTAGATCGGAGGGGTGGCTACACCTTC.

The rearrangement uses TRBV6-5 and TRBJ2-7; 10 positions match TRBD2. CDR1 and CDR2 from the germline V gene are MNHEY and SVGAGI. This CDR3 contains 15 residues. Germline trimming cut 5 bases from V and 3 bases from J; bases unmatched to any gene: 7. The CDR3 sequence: CASSPGTSEGYEQYF. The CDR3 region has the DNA TGTGCCAGCAGTCCCGGGACTAGCGAAGGCTACGAGCAGTACTTC.

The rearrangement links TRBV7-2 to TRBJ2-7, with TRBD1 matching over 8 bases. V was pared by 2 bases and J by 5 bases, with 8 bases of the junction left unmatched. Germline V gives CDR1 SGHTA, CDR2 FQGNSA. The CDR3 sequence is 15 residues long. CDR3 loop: CASSLFWTGSHEQYF. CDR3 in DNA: TGTGCCAGCAGCTTATTCTGGACAGGGTCCCACGAGCAGTACTTC.

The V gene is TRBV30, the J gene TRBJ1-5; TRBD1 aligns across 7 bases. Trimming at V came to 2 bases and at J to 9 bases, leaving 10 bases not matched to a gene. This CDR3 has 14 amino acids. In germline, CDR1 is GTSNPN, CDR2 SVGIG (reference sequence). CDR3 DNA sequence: TGTGCCTGGAGTCGGGGACAGCGAAAGTGGCCCCAGCATTTT. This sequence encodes CAWSRGQRKWPQHF.

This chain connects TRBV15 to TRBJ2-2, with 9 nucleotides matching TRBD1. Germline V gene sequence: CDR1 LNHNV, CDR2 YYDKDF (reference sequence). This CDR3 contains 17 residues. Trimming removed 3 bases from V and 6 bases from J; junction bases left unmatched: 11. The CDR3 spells CATSRDGGTGKPGELFF. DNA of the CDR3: TGTGCCACCAGCAGGGATGGGGGGACAGGGAAACCCGGGGAGCTGTTTTTT.

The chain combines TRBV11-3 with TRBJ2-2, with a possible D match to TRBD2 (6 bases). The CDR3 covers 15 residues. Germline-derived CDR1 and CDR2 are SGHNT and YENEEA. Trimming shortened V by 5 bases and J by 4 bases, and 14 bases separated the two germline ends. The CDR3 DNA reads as TGTGCCAGCAGCCACCGGAGGGCTTCCACCGGGGAGCTGTTTTTT. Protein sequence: CASSHRRASTGELFF.

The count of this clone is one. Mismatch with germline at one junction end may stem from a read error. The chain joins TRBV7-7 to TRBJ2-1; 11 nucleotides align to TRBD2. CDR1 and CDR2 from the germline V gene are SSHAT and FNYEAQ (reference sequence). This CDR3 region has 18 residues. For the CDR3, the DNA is TGTGCTAGCAGCCCCATTAAGGGTCGACTAGCGGGGTCCAATGAGCAGTTCTTC. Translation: CASSPIKGRLAGSNEQFF.

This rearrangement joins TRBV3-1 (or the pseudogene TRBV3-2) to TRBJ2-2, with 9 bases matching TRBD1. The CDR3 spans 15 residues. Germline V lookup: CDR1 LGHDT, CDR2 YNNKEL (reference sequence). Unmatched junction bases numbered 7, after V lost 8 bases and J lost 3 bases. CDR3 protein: CASARWTGDTGELFF. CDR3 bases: TGTGCCAGCGCCCGGTGGACAGGGGACACCGGGGAGCTGTTTTTT.

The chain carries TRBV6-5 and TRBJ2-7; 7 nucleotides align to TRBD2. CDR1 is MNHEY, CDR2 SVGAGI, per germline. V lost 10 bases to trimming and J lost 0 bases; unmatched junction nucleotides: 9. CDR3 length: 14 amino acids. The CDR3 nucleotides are TGTGCCACCCGTTTTGAGCGGGACTCCTACGAGCAGTACTTC. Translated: CATRFERDSYEQYF.

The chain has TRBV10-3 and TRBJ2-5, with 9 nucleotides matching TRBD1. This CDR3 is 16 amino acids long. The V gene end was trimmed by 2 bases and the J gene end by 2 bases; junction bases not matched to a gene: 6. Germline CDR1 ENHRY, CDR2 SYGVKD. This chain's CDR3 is CAISETGQGQQETQYF. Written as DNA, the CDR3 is TGTGCCATCAGTGAGACGGGACAGGGTCAGCAAGAGACCCAGTACTTC.

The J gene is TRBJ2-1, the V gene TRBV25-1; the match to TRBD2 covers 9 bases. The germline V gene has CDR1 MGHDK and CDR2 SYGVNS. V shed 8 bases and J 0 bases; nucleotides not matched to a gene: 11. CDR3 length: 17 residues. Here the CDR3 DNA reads TGTGCCAGCGGGATAGCGGGAGCCCGGAGCTCCTACAATGAGCAGTTCTTC. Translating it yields CASGIAGARSSYNEQFF.

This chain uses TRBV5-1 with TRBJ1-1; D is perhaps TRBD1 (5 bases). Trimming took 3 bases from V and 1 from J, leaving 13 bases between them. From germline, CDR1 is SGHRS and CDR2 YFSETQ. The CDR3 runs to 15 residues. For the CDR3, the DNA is TGCGCCAGCAGCTGGGTTACAGGTTCGAACACTGAAGCTTTCTTT. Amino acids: CASSWVTGSNTEAFF.

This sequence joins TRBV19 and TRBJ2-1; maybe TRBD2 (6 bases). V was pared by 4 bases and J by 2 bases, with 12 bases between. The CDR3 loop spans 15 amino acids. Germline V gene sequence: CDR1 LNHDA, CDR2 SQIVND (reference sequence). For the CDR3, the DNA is TGTGCCAGTAGTAGAGGGACTGGAACCTACAATGAGCAGTTCTTC. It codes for CASSRGTGTYNEQFF.

The CDR3: CASSPLGSYGYTF. DNA for the CDR3: TGTGCCAGCAGCCCTTTGGGGAGCTATGGCTACACCTTC. This sequence joins TRBV9 and TRBJ1-2; no reliable D call. Germline V lookup: CDR1 SGDLS, CDR2 YYNGEE. The CDR3 spans 13 residues. V lost 4 bases to trimming and J lost 4 bases, with 11 bases between them.

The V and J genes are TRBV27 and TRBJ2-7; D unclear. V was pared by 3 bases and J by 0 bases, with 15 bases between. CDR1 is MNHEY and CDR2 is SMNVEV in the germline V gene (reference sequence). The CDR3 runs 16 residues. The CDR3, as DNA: TGTGCCAGCAGTTTTAGCCGGCTCTGGAGCTCCTACGAGCAGTACTTC. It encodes CASSFSRLWSSYEQYF.

CDR3 sequence (DNA): TGTGCCAGCAGCGTAAGAGGGGGACAGGGGCGAGGAGAGACCCAGTACTTC. Residues: CASSVRGGQGRGETQYF. The chain uses TRBV11-2 and TRBJ2-5; TRBD1 matches at 10 bases. This CDR3 region has 17 residues. Losses at the gene ends were 5 bases for V and 4 bases for J; bases not matched to a gene: 13. Germline V CDR1 and CDR2: SGHAT, FQNNGV.

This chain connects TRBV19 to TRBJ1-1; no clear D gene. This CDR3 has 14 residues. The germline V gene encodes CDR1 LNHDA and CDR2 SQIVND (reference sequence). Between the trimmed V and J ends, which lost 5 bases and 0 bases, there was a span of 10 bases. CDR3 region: CASSPQLMNTEAFF. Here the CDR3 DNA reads TGTGCCAGTAGTCCACAGCTAATGAACACTGAAGCTTTCTTT.

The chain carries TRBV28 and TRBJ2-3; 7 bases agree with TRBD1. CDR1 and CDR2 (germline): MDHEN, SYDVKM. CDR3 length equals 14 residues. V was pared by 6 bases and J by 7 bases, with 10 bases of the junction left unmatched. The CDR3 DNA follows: TGTGCCAGCAGCCCGGGACAGCCTCCGAATACGCAGTATTTT. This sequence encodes CASSPGQPPNTQYF.

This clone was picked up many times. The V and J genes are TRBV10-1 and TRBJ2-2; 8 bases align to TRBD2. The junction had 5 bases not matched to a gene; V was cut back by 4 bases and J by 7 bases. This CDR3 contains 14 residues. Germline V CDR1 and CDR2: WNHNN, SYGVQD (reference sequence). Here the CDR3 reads CASSAAGANGELFF. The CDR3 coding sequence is TGCGCCAGCAGTGCAGCGGGAGCCAACGGGGAGCTGTTTTTT.

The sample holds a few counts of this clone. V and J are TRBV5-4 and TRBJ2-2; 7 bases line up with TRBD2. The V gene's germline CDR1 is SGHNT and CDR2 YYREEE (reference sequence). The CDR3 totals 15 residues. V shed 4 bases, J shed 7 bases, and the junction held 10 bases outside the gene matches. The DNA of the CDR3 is TGTGCCAGCAGCCCACGCGGGAGTACTCACGGGGAGCTGTTTTTT. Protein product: CASSPRGSTHGELFF.